The rows below give T cell receptor beta chains drawn from one sample of a study of T cell responses to AZD1222 COVID-19 vaccine. Only in-frame clones appear in the TCRdb table, and some are missing; sequencing was by immunoSEQ multiplex PCR. The sample records around 120,000 clones, approximately 90% being singletons. Specimen: peripheral blood, collected on day 0 of AZD1222 vaccination. The receptors were gathered from an adult in good health. Each CDR3 is given with its conserved first and last residue. Fields, in order: J gene, D gene, CDR3 length, V gene, CDR3 DNA, CDR3 protein. The D gene is left open where the match is weak.

j_gene: TRBJ1-3
d_gene: -
len: 16
v_gene: TRBV28
CDR3nt: TGTGCCAGCAGTTTAAGACCGGATAACTCTGGAAACACCATATATTTT
CDR3aa: CASSLRPDNSGNTIYF

j_gene: TRBJ2-3
d_gene: -
len: 12
v_gene: TRBV30
CDR3nt: TGTGCCTGGAAACCTGCCACAGATACGCAGTATTTT
CDR3aa: CAWKPATDTQYF

j_gene: TRBJ2-7
d_gene: -
len: 15
v_gene: TRBV27
CDR3nt: TGTGCCAGCAGCCTTCTCCGGGGGTCGAGCAACGAGCAGTACTTC
CDR3aa: CASSLLRGSSNEQYF

j_gene: TRBJ2-7
d_gene: -
len: 12
v_gene: TRBV4-1
CDR3nt: TGCGCCAGCAGCCCGGGGGAGACCGAGCAGTACTTC
CDR3aa: CASSPGETEQYF

j_gene: TRBJ2-7
d_gene: TRBD2
len: 13
v_gene: TRBV5-5
CDR3nt: TGTGCCAGCCGGCAGCGGGAAAACCCCGAGCAGTACTTC
CDR3aa: CASRQRENPEQYF

j_gene: TRBJ2-7
d_gene: TRBD1
len: 13
v_gene: TRBV19
CDR3nt: TGTGCCAGTAGTCCAGGACAGGGGGGCGAGCAGTACTTC
CDR3aa: CASSPGQGGEQYF

j_gene: TRBJ1-5
d_gene: -
len: 15
v_gene: TRBV3-1/TRBV3-2
CDR3nt: TGTGCCAGCAGCCAGGGCCATGTCCGAGATCAGCCCCAGCATTTT
CDR3aa: CASSQGHVRDQPQHF

j_gene: TRBJ1-1
d_gene: -
len: 13
v_gene: TRBV30
CDR3nt: TGTGCCTGGACAAGGCCCCCCGTCCCTGAAGCTTTCTTT
CDR3aa: CAWTRPPVPEAFF

j_gene: TRBJ2-5
d_gene: -
len: 15
v_gene: TRBV11-2
CDR3nt: TGTGCCAGCAGCTTAGGGTTGGGCCAGAGGGAGACCCAGTACTTC
CDR3aa: CASSLGLGQRETQYF

j_gene: TRBJ2-5
d_gene: -
len: 14
v_gene: TRBV28
CDR3nt: TGTGCCAGCACCTTTAGCGGATTCCAAGAGACCCAGTACTTC
CDR3aa: CASTFSGFQETQYF